The T cell receptor (beta chain) described here comes from a study of cytomegalovirus exposure and HLA in healthy donors (dated by TCRdb to 2016 to 2017). In terms of the full investigation: An earlier analysis of 587 of the donors reported approximately 290 Gb of sequence data and some 100 million unique TCR beta sequences from around 200 million T cells. An early release that covered about 600 HLA-typed donors contained approximately 300 gigabases of sequencing data and tens of millions of unique TCR sequences. Of the 398 genotyped donors, approximately 83% fell in the genetic ancestry cluster associated with self-reported Caucasian donors. The study aimed to test whether cataloging public T cell receptors could reveal signatures of past pathogen exposure. The T cell repertoires of 670 or so subjects were profiled by immunosequencing and related to cytomegalovirus serostatus. A separate validation cohort of approximately 130 different subjects was used in addition to the approximately 610-subject first cohort. High-throughput TCR immunosequencing, statistical association of individual TCRs with disease status, and machine learning were combined to predict cytomegalovirus infection status. A later analysis re-examined previously published TCR beta repertoires from just over 650 donors and added high-resolution HLA genotyping to investigate patterns of TCR occurrence. Rather than drawing on any new phenotypic data, the later analysis identified candidate immune exposures from TCR beta sequences and the way those sequences occurred across donors. An earlier analysis of some 600 of the donors applied high-throughput TCR beta sequencing to assess whether each TCR beta V gene segment acted as functional or pseudogenic. Alongside the repertoire data, information on donor age, sex, ethnicity and CMV serostatus was compiled. Genome-wide SNP genotypes for about 60% of the 666 donors were used in a later genetic analysis, which treated that subset as a discovery cohort. Every repertoire in the discovery cohort had been generated on one and the same sequencing platform. Both class I and class II loci were covered by HLA typing, at four-digit resolution. Typing coverage differed by locus: A, B, C, DRB1 and DQB1 were typed in roughly 620-630 donors, DQA1 in about 500, DPA1 in around 610, and DPB1 in 400 to 490. Because of strong linkage in the cohort, four or five DR-DQ haplotypes were treated as single units for association and clustering. On average, around 240,000 unique TCR beta nucleotide sequences were sequenced per donor among several hundred genotyped donors of the cohort, with 15% to 20% of those sequences being non-productive.

This clone appeared a few times. Its antigen has not been determined. One base away there is no much larger clone; base qualities are not given. Overall study results and their limits: This cohort had only TCR beta chains sequenced, and the lack of alpha or paired-chain data limited which features could be detected. Linkage disequilibrium might explain the correlated functional status among segregating V segments, but an unknown experimental factor could not be excluded. Immune exposure information for the cohort was limited to CMV serostatus. In a later genetic analysis, a missense DCLRE1C variant was associated with V-gene and J-gene trimming of TCR beta chains, and the association was replicated in an independent cohort. In a later analysis, several top co-occurrence clusters were reported to appear linked to parvovirus B19, influenza, CMV and Epstein-Barr virus. Sequencing depth was assumed to be roughly uniform across donors in the presence/absence analyses, though that assumption may not hold. Some IMGT-functional V segments, including TRBV6-2 and TRBV6-3, could not be distinguished by the 87-base-pair reads and were therefore excluded. HLA typing was unavailable for some donors at each locus, so association tests used only the typed subset. According to a later analysis, most CMV-associated TCR beta chains appeared to be HLA-restricted, and the HLA associations seemed to be driven largely by CMV exposure. According to a later analysis, TCR association rates differed among HLA loci, with DRB1 alleles showing the most associated TCRs and HLA-C alleles showing the fewest. Three of the identified cytomegalovirus-associated TCR beta chains were confirmed in vitro to be specific for cytomegalovirus antigens. Most TCR sequences were observed very rarely across donors, whereas some public TCRs were present in many individuals. Because counts were too low, roughly 17 rarely observed V segments, including chromosome 9 orphons, were left out of the earlier analysis of a few hundred of the donors. A further reported finding was that TCR beta sequences accurately predicted the HLA-A and HLA-B alleles for most subjects in the first cohort. The study listed 150 to 200 TCR beta chains as associated with cytomegalovirus. At a false discovery rate of 0.05, a later analysis linked around 17,000 TCR beta sequences to specific HLA alleles. In an earlier analysis of a few hundred of the donors, most TCR beta V segments were observed in productive rearrangements about 90% or about 30% of the time, broadly matching IMGT annotations. According to the authors, the approach could potentially be generalized to other disease states and immunological phenotypes. Assigning TCR associations to individual alleles was difficult when HLA alleles, especially DR and DQ, strongly co-occurred. The classifier was reported to diagnose cytomegalovirus status with high specificity and sensitivity in both the original and validation cohorts. In a later analysis, HLA-associated TCR beta chains showed more clonal expansion and lower generation probabilities than non-associated chains that were equally common. The sequencing pipeline was judged likely to have produced a cluster of highly shared sequence variants as a technical artifact. A later genetic analysis reported fewer N-insertions in productive TCRs among donors in an Asian-associated ancestry cluster than the approximately 670-donor mean.

In total, around 600 healthy bone marrow donors made up the cohort. At the time of sampling, every cohort member was nominally healthy, though immune exposures that went unrecorded were likely present. The donor was CMV seronegative and belonged to the group of 320 or so seronegative cohort members. A peripheral blood sample was collected from each donor, and TCR beta sequencing was performed on peripheral blood mononuclear cells. The Qiagen DNeasy Blood Extraction Kit was used to extract genomic DNA from the blood cell samples. Library preparation used the immunoSEQ multiplex PCR assay. For the multiplex PCR, a mixture combining 60 forward primers for TCR Vbeta segments and 13 reverse primers for TCR Jbeta segments was used. The CDR3 region of rearranged TCR beta genes was amplified from genomic DNA with a multiplex PCR assay. The Illumina HiSeq System was used to sequence the amplified TCR beta libraries as 87-base-pair reads. In the authors' own workflow: In a later analysis, some 80 million unique TCR beta chains were counted across the roughly 610 repertoires, and approximately 11 million of these chains were shared by at least two donors. To remove PCR and sequencing errors, raw reads were error-corrected and collapsed into unique sequences using a nearest-neighbor algorithm that merged closely related sequences. CDR3 sequences were aligned to IMGT reference sequences to assign V, D and J gene segments. For a sequence to be retained, a match of at least six nucleotides to both a V gene segment and a J gene segment was required. Rearrangements were called productive when the CDR3 lacked stop codons and stayed in frame with V and J; all others were non-productive. Following IMGT convention, CDR3 was defined as the stretch from the second conserved V-encoded cysteine up to the conserved J-encoded phenylalanine. The earlier analysis of fewer than 750 of the donors excluded sequences that lacked an unambiguous match to a single V gene segment. An earlier analysis of about 590 of the donors classified V segments as functional when productive rearrangements were above 56.7% and as segregating when the standard deviation between donors was above 5%. A statistical classification framework was developed to diagnose cytomegalovirus status using the catalog of TCR beta chain sequences. In a later analysis, V and J genes were assigned by comparing TCR nucleotide sequences against IMGT/GENE-DB human TR gene sequences. The TCRdist pipeline was used in a later analysis to assign CDR3 sequences and most-parsimonious VDJ recombination scenarios. In a later analysis, each TCR beta chain was defined by its CDR3 amino acid sequence together with its V-gene family, and reads without a unique V-gene family were excluded. To address suspected cross-contamination and a sequencing artifact, a later analysis removed 550 to 750 highly shared, low-generation-probability nucleotide sequences. For each public chain, a later analysis derived a clonal expansion index from normalized ranks of inferred template counts within each repertoire. In a later analysis, generation probabilities were computed with a VDJ recombination model fitted to out-of-frame rearrangements, and the resulting probabilities were checked against IGoR. Hypergeometric tests were used in a later analysis to score TCR-TCR, TCR-HLA and TCR-CMV co-occurrence, with a repertoire-size bias correction applied to the TCR pairs. False discovery rates were estimated in a later analysis by permuting HLA or CMV assignments 20 times. In a later analysis, co-occurring TCRs were grouped with DBSCAN, and TCRdist sequence similarity was added when clustering was performed within HLA-allele-positive subsets. Repertoires with fewer than 30,000 or more than 120,000 public chains, plus five repertoires with anomalous nucleotide sharing, were excluded from co-occurrence clustering. This immuneACCESS table, as held by TCRdb, lists in-frame sequences with V and J called but not all clones. Of the missing ones, under half trace to an unresolved V gene in checked studies; the others have no known cause. V, J and clone size derive from that table, while D and trimming were established from the DNA sequence. For this sample the table gives under 90,000 clones, of which approximately 90% were detected only once. 2% to 2.5% of the sample rests with the top ten.

The CDR3 numbers 14 residues from cysteine through phenylalanine. Here the CDR3 DNA is all that survives: 42 bases in frame from base 1. Unmatched junction bases come to 7, with V trimmed by 8 bases and J by 1 base. The germline V gene yields MNHEY for CDR1 and SVGAGI for CDR2. The sequencing input was PBMCs. The TCR sequence derives from a man in his late teens or twenties in good health and CMV-seronegative. The V and J segments used are TRBV6-5 and TRBJ2-7, with 8 central nucleotides matching TRBD2. The CDR3 region reads CASRGLAVSYEQYF. The nucleotide sequence reads TGTGCCAGCCGAGGACTAGCCGTGTCCTACGAGCAGTACTTC.